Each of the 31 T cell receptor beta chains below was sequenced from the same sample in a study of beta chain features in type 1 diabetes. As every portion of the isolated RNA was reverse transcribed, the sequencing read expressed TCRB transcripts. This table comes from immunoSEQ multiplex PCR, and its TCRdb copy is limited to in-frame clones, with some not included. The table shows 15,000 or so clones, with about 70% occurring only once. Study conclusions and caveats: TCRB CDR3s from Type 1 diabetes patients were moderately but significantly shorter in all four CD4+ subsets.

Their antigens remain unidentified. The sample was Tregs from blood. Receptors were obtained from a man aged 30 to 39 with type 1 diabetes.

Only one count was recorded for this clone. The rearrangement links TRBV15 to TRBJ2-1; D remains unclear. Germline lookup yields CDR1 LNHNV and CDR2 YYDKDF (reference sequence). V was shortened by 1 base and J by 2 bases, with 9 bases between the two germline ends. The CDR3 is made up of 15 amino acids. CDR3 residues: CATSRVEVPYNEQFF. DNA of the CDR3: TGTGCCACCAGCAGAGTTGAGGTTCCCTACAATGAGCAGTTCTTC.

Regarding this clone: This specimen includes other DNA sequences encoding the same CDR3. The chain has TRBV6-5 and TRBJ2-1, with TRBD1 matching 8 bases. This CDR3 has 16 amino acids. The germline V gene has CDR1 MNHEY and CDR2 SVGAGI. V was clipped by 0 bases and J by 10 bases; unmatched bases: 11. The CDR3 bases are TGTGCCAGCAGTTACTCAATTTCGGGACAGGTGGGCGAGCAGTTCTTC. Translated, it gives CASSYSISGQVGEQFF.

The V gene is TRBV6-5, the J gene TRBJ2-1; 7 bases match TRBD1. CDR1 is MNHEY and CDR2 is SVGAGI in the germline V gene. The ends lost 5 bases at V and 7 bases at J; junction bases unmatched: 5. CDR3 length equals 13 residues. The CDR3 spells CASSDRARNEQFF. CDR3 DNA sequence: TGTGCCAGCAGTGACAGGGCGCGTAATGAGCAGTTCTTC.

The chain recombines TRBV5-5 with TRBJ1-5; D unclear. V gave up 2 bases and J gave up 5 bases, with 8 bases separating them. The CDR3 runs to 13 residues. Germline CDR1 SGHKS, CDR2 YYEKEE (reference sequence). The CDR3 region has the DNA TGTGCCAGCAGCTTAGAACAAGATCAGCCCCAGCATTTT. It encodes CASSLEQDQPQHF.

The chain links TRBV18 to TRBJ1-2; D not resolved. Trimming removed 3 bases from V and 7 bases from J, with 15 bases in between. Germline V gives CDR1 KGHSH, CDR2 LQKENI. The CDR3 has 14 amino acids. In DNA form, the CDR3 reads TGTGCCAGCTCACCCCGCGCTAGGGAGGGTGGCTACACCTTC. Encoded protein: CASSPRAREGGYTF.

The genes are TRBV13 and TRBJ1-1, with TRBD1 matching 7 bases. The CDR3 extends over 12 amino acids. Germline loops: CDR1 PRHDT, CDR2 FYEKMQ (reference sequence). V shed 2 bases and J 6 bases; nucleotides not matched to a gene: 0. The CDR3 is CASSLQGAEAFF. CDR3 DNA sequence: TGTGCCAGCAGCTTACAGGGGGCTGAAGCTTTCTTT.

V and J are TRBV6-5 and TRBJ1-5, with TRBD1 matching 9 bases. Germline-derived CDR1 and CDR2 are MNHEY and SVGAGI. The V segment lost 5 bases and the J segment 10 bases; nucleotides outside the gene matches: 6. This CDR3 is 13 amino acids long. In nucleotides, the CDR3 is TGTGCCAGCAGTGGGACAGGGAGTAGCCCCCAGCATTTT. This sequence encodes CASSGTGSSPQHF.

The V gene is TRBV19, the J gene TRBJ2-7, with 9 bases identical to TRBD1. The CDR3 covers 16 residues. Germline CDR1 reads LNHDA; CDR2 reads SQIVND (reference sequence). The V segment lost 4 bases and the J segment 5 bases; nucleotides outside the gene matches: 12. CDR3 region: CASSRRSGQGPHEQYF. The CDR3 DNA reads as TGTGCCAGTAGTAGGAGGTCGGGACAGGGTCCACACGAGCAGTACTTC.

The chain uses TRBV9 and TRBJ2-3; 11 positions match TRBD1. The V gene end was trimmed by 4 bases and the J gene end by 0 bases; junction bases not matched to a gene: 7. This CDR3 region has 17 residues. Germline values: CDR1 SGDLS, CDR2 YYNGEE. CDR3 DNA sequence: TGTGCCAGCAGCAAGGGACAGGGGGTGGTCAGCACAGATACGCAGTATTTT. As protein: CASSKGQGVVSTDTQYF.

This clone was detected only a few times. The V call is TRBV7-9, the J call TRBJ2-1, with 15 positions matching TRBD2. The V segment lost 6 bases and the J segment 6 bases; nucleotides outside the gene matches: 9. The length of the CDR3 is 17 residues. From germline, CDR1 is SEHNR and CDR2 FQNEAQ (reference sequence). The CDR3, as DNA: TGTGCCAGCAGATTTCTGGGACTAGCGGGAGGTGGCAATGAGCAGTTCTTC. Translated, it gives CASRFLGLAGGGNEQFF. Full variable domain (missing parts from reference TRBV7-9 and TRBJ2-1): DTGVSQNPRHKITKRGQNVTFRCDPISEHNRLYWYRQTLGQGPEFLTYFQNEAQLEKSRLLSDRFSAERPKGSFSTLEIQRTEQGDSAMYLCASRFLGLAGGGNEQFFGPGTRLTVL.

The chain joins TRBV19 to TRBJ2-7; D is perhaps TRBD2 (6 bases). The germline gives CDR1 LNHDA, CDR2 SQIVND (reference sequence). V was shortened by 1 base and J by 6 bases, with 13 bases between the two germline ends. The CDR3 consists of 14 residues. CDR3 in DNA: TGTGCCAGTAGTATAGTCGGGACTGGGAGCGAGCAGTACTTC. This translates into CASSIVGTGSEQYF.

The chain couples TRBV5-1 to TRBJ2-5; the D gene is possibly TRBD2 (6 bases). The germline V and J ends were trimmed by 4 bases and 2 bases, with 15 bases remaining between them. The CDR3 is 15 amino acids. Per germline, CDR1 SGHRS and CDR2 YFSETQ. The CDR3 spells CASSPLGGGQETQYF. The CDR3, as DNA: TGCGCCAGCAGCCCCTTGGGGGGAGGACAAGAGACCCAGTACTTC.

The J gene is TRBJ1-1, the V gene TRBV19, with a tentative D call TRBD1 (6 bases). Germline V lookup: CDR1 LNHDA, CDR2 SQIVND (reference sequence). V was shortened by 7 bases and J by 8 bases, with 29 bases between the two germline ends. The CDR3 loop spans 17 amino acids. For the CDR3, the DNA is TGTGCCAGTATCCAAACGATTGGACAGCAGGAGTTTGCGGAAGCTTTCTTT. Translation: CASIQTIGQQEFAEAFF. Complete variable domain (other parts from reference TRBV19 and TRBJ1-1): DGGITQSPKYLFRKEGQNVTLSCEQNLNHDAMYWYRQDPGQGLRLIYYSQIVNDFQKGDIAEGYSVSREKKESFPLTVTSAQKNPTAFYLCASIQTIGQQEFAEAFFGQGTRLTVV.

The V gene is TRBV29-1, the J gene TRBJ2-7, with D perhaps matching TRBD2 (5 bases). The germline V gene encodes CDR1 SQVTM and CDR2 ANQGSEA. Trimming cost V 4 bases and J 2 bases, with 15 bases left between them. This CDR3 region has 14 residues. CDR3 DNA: TGCAGCGTTGCGGTAGGAGGAGAACCCTACGAGCAGTACTTC. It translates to CSVAVGGEPYEQYF.

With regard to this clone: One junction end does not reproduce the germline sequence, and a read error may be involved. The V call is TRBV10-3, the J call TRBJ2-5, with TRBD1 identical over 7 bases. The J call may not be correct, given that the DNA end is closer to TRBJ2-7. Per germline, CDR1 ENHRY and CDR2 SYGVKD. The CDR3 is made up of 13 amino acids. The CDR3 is CAVSAGGSYEQYF. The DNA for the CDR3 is TGTGCCGTCAGTGCAGGGGGCTCCTACGAGCAGTACTTC.

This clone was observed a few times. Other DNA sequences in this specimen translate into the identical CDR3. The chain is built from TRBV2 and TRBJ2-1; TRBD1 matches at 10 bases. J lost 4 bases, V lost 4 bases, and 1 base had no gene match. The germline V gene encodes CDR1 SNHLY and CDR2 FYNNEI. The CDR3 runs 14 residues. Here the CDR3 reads CASSGTGGYNEQFF. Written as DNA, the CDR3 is TGTGCCAGCAGTGGGACAGGGGGTTACAATGAGCAGTTCTTC.

The CDR3 is CAWSGREQYF. For the CDR3, the DNA is TGTGCCTGGAGTGGTCGGGAGCAGTACTTC. The chain couples TRBV30 to TRBJ2-7; D unresolved. Germline V gene data show CDR1 as GTSNPN and CDR2 as SVGIG (reference sequence). The V gene lost 1 base and the J gene lost 7 bases, with 5 bases spanning the gap. This CDR3 is built from 10 residues. Full variable domain (missing parts from reference TRBV30 and TRBJ2-7): SQTIHQWPATLVQPVGSPLSLECTVEGTSNPNLYWYRQAAGRGLQLLFYSVGIGQISSEVPQNLSASRPQDRQFILSSKKLLLSDSGFYLCAWSGREQYFGPGTRLTVT.

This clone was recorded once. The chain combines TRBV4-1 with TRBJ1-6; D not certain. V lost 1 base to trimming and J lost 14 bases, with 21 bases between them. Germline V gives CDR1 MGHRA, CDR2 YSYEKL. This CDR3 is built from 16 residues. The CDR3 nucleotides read TGCGCCAGCAGCCAAGGCCAGACCTACGATCGGAGGACCCTCCACTTT. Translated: CASSQGQTYDRRTLHF.

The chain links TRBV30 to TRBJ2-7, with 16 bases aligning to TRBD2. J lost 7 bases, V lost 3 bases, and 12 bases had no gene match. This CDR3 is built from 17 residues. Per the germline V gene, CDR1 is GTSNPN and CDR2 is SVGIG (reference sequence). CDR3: CAWSGTSGRGNTMEQYF. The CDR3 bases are TGTGCCTGGAGCGGGACTAGCGGGAGGGGGAATACGATGGAGCAGTACTTC.

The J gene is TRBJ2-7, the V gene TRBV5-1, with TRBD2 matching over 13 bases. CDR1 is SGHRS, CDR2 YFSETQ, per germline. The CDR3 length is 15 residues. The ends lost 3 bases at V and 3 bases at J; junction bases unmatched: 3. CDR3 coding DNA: TGCGCCAGCAGCTACTGGACTAGCGGGGGCTACGAGCAGTACTTC. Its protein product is CASSYWTSGGYEQYF.

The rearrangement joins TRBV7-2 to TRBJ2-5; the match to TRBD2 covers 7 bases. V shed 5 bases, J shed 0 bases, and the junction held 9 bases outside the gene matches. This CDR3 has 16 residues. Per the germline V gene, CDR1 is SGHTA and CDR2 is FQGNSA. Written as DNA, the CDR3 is TGTGCCAGCAGCGTTCGGGGCGGGAGCTACCAAGAGACCCAGTACTTC. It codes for CASSVRGGSYQETQYF. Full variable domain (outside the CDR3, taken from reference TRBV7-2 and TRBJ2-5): GAGVSQSPSNKVTEKGKDVELRCDPISGHTALYWYRQSLGQGLEFLIYFQGNSAPDKSGLPSDRFSAERTGGSVSTLTIQRTQQEDSAVYLCASSVRGGSYQETQYFGPGTRLLVL.

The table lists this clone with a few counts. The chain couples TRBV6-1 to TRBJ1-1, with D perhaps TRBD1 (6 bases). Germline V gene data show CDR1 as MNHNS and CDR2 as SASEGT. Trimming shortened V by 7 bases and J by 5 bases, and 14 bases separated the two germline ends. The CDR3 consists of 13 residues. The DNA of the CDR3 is TGTGCCAGCAACCAGGCAGGGGTTACTGAAGCTTTCTTT. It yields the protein CASNQAGVTEAFF.

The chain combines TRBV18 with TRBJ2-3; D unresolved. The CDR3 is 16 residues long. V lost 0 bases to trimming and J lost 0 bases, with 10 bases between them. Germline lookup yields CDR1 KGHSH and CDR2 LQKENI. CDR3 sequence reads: CASSPPRRRSTDTQYF. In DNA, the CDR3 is TGTGCCAGCTCACCACCTCGTCGGAGAAGCACAGATACGCAGTATTTT.

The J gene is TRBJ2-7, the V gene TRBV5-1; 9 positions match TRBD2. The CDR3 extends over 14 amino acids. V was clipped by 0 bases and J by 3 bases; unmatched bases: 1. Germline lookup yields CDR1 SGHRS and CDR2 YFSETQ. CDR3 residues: CASSLASGVYEQYF. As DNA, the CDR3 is TGCGCCAGCAGCTTGGCTAGCGGGGTCTACGAGCAGTACTTC.

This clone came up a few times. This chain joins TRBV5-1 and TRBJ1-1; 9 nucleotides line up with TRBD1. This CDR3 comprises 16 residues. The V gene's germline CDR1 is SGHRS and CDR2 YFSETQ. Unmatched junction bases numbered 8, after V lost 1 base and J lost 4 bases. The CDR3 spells CASSLWDRADGTEAFF. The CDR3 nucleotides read TGCGCCAGCAGCTTGTGGGACAGGGCGGATGGCACTGAAGCTTTCTTT.

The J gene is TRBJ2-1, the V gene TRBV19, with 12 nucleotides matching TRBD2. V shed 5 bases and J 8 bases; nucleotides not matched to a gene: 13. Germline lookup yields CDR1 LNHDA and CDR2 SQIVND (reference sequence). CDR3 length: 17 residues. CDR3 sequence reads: CASSETSGSLVFDEQFF. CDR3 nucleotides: TGTGCCAGTAGTGAGACTAGCGGGAGTTTGGTTTTCGATGAGCAGTTCTTC.

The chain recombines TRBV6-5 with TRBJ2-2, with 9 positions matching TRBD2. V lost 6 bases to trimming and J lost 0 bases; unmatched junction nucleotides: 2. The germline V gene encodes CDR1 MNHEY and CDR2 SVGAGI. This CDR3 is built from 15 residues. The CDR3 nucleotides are TGTGCCAGCAGGAGCGGGGGGACGAACACCGGGGAGCTGTTTTTT. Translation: CASRSGGTNTGELFF.

CDR3 nucleotides: TGTGCCAGCAGCCGATCGACAGGGACCTATGGCTACACCTTC. Protein product: CASSRSTGTYGYTF. The V and J genes are TRBV9 and TRBJ1-2; the match to TRBD1 covers 7 bases. Germline-derived CDR1 and CDR2 are SGDLS and YYNGEE. The CDR3 spans 14 residues. V lost 4 bases and J lost 4; bases outside the gene matches: 7.

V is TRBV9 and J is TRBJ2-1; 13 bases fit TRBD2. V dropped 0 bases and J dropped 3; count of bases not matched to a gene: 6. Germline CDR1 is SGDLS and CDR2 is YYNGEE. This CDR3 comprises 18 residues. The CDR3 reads CASSVGRTSGRLYNEQFF. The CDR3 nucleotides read TGTGCCAGCAGCGTAGGTCGGACTAGCGGGAGACTCTACAATGAGCAGTTCTTC. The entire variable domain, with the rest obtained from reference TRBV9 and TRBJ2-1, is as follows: DSGVTQTPKHLITATGQRVTLRCSPRSGDLSVYWYQQSLDQGLQFLIQYYNGEERAKGNILERFSAQQFPDLHSELNLSSLELGDSALYFCASSVGRTSGRLYNEQFFGPGTRLTVL.

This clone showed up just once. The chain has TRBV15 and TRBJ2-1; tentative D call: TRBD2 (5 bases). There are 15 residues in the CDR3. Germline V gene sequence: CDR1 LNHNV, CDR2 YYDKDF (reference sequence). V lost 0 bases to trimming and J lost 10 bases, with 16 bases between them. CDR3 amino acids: CATSRDLGGGGEQFF. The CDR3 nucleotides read TGTGCCACCAGCAGAGATTTGGGCGGAGGCGGGGAGCAGTTCTTC.

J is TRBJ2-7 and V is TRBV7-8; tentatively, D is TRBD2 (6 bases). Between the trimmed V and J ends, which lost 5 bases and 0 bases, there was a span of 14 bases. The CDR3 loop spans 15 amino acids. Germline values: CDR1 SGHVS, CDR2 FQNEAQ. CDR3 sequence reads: CASSAGLTSSYEQYF. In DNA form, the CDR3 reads TGTGCCAGCAGCGCGGGACTTACCAGCTCCTACGAGCAGTACTTC.